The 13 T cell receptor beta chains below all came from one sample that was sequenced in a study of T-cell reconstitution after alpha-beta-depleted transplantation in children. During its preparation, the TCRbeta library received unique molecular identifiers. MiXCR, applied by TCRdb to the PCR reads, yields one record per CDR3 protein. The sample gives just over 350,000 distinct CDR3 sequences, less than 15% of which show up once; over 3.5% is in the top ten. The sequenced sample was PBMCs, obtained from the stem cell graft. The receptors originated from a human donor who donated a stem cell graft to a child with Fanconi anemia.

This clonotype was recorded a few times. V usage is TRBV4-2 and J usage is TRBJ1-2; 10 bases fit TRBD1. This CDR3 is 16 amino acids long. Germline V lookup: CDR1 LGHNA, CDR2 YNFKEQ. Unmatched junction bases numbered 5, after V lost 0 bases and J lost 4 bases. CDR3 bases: TGTGCCAGCAGCCAAGATAGACAGGGGGCAGGCTATGGCTACACCTTC. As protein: CASSQDRQGAGYGYTF.

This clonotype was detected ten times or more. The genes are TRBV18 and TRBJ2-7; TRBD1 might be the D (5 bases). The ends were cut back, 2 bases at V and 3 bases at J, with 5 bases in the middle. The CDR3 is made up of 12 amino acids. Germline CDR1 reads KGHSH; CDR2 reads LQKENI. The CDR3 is CASSPDSYEQYV. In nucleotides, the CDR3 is TGTGCCAGCTCACCAGACAGCTACGAGCAGTACGTC.

The CDR3: CASSQMGGTNEKLFF. The CDR3, as DNA: TGCGCCAGCAGCCAGATGGGGGGGACTAATGAAAAACTGTTTTTT. This sequence joins TRBV4-3 and TRBJ1-4; perhaps TRBD1 as D (5 bases). V lost 3 bases and J 2 bases, leaving 10 bases between the germline ends. CDR3 size: 15 residues. CDR1 and CDR2 (germline): LGHNA, YSLEER.

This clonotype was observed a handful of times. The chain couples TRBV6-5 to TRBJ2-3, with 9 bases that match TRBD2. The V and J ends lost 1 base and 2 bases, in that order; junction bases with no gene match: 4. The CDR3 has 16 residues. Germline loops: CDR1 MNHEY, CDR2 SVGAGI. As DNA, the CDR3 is TGTGCCAGCAGTTACTACGCGGGGGGGAACACAGATACGCAGTATTTT. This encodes CASSYYAGGNTDTQYF.

The CDR3 DNA is TGCGCCAGCAGCTTGGAATGGGGGGGGGGCTACAATGAGCAGTTCTTC. This encodes CASSLEWGGGYNEQFF. The rearrangement joins TRBV5-1 to TRBJ2-1; 7 nucleotides line up with TRBD2. V lost 0 bases and J lost 3; bases outside the gene matches: 6. In germline, CDR1 is SGHRS, CDR2 YFSETQ. There are 16 residues in the CDR3.

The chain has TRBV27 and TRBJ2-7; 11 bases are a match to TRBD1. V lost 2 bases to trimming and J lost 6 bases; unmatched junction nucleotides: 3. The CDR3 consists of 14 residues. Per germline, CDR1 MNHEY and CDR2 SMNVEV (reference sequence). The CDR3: CASSLTGTGGEQYF. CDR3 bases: TGTGCCAGCAGTTTAACCGGGACAGGGGGCGAGCAGTACTTC.

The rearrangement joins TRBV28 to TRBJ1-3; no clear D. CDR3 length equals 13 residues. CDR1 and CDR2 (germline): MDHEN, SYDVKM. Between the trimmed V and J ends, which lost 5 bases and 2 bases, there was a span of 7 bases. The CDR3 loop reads CASSGSAGNTIYF. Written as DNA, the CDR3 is TGTGCCAGCAGTGGCAGCGCTGGAAACACCATATATTTT.

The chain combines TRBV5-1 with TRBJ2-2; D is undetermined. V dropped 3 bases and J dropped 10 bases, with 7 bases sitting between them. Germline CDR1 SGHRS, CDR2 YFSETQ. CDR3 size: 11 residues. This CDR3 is CASSSVEELFF. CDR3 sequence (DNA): TGCGCCAGCAGCTCGGTGGAGGAGCTGTTTTTT.

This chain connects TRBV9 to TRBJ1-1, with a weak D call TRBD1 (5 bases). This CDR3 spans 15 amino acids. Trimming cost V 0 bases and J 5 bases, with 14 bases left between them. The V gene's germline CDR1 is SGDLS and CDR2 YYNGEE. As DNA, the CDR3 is TGTGCCAGCAGCGTAGGGGGCGGGCTACAGACTGAAGCTTTCTTT. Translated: CASSVGGGLQTEAFF. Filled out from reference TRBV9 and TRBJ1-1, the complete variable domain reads DSGVTQTPKHLITATGQRVTLRCSPRSGDLSVYWYQQSLDQGLQFLIQYYNGEERAKGNILERFSAQQFPDLHSELNLSSLELGDSALYFCASSVGGGLQTEAFFGQGTRLTVV.

CDR3: CSVVKDTEAFF. The CDR3 DNA sequence: TGCAGCGTTGTAAAGGACACTGAAGCTTTCTTT. The genes are TRBV29-1 and TRBJ1-1; D remains ambiguous. Trimming removed 4 bases from V and 3 bases from J, with 6 bases in between. From germline, CDR1 is SQVTM and CDR2 ANQGSEA. The CDR3 runs 11 residues.

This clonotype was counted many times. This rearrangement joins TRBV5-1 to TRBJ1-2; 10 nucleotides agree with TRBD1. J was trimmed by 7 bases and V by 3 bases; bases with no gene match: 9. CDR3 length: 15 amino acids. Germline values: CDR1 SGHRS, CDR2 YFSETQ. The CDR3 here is CASSSTGTGAVGYTF. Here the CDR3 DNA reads TGCGCCAGCAGCTCAACCGGGACAGGGGCGGTTGGCTACACCTTC.

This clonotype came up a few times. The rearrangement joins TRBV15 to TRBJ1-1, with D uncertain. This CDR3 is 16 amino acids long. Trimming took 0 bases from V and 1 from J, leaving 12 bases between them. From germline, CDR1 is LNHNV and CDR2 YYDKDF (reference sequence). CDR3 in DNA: TGTGCCACCAGCAGAGATCAATTGATCGGGAACACTGAAGCTTTCTTT. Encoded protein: CATSRDQLIGNTEAFF.

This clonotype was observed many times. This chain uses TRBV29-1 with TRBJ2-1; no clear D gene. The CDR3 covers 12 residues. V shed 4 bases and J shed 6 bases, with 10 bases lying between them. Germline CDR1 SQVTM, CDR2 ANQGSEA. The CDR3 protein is CSVVVASNEQFF. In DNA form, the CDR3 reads TGCAGCGTTGTCGTCGCCTCCAATGAGCAGTTCTTC.